The rows below give T cell receptor beta chains drawn from one sample of a study of T cells in Graves' hyperthyroidism and ophthalmopathy. TCRdb processed the multiplex PCR reads anew with MiXCR; each CDR3 protein has one entry. The sample includes around 700,000 distinct CDR3 sequences, approximately 18% of them seen just once. Material for sequencing was blood. The source of these receptors is a woman in her 50s with Graves' hyperthyroidism that later progressed to Graves' ophthalmopathy. Both conserved end residues are part of each CDR3. A D gene is named only where the DNA matches it firmly. Some rows have no size entry. The others give once, few or many, or a class for an expanded clone.

V gene	D gene	J gene	clone size	CDR3 protein	CDR3 DNA
TRBV15	NA	TRBJ2-7	few	CATSPAAGSEQYF	TGTGCCACCAGCCCCGCCGCGGGTTCCGAGCAGTACTTC
TRBV6-2/TRBV6-3	TRBD1	TRBJ1-5	NA	CASNIVDRNQPQHF	TGTGCCAGCAACATCGTGGACAGGAATCAGCCCCAGCATTTT
TRBV5-1	TRBD1	TRBJ1-1	few	CASSLGAMAGGGTEAFF	TGCGCCAGCAGCTTGGGGGCAATGGCAGGGGGGGGAACTGAAGCTTTCTTT
TRBV6-1	NA	TRBJ2-1	many	CASSEAPVGGDEQFF	TGTGCCAGCAGTGAAGCCCCCGTGGGCGGCGATGAGCAGTTCTTC
TRBV29-1	NA	TRBJ1-2	NA	CSVGEGAYGYTF	TGCAGCGTTGGGGAGGGTGCCTATGGCTACACCTTC
TRBV19	NA	TRBJ1-5	many	CATSGELRDSDNQPQHF	TGTGCCACAAGTGGAGAGCTTCGGGACTCCGACAATCAGCCCCAGCATTTT
TRBV13	NA	TRBJ2-7	NA	CASSRQAINSYEQYF	TGTGCCAGCAGTCGACAGGCCATAAACTCCTACGAGCAGTACTTC
TRBV19	NA	TRBJ1-1	NA	CASSFPGPTEAFF	TGTGCCAGTAGTTTCCCCGGGCCCACTGAAGCTTTCTTT
TRBV28	NA	TRBJ2-7	few	CASSLNRGPYEQYF	TGTGCCAGCAGTTTAAATCGGGGTCCCTACGAGCAGTACTTC
TRBV3-1	TRBD1	TRBJ1-3	many	CASTSDRGSGNTIYF	TGTGCCAGCACTTCAGACAGGGGCTCTGGAAACACCATATATTTT
TRBV20-1	NA	TRBJ1-2	NA	CSANLRDGPGYTF	TGCAGTGCCAATTTACGGGACGGTCCTGGCTACACCTTC
TRBV5-6	TRBD2	TRBJ2-3	NA	CASSLSSGGPTDTQFF	TGTGCCAGCAGCTTGTCTAGCGGGGGGCCCACAGATACGCAGTTTTTT